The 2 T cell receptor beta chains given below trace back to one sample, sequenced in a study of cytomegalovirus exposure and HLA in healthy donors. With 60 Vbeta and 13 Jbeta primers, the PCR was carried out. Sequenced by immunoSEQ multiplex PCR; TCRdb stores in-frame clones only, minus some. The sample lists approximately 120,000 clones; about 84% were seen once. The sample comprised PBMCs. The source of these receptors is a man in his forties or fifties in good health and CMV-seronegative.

The CDR3 nucleotides read TGTGCCAGCAGTTCAAAAGGTTTAGGGGGCTTAGGTGAAGCTTTCTTT. Its translation is CASSSKGLGGLGEAFF. J is TRBJ1-1 and V is TRBV28, with TRBD1 identical over 7 bases. The CDR3 loop spans 16 amino acids. Germline V gene sequence: CDR1 MDHEN, CDR2 SYDVKM. Unmatched junction bases numbered 15, after V lost 4 bases and J lost 7 bases.

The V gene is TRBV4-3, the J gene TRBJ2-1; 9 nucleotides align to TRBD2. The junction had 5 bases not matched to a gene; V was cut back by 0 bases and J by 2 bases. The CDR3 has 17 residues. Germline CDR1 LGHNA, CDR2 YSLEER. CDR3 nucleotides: TGCGCCAGCAGCCAAGATCTGGCTAGCGGGGCCTACAATGAGCAGTTCTTC. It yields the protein CASSQDLASGAYNEQFF.